The 25 T cell receptor beta chains reported below all come from one sample, sequenced in a study of CD8+ T cells in alopecia areata. Sequencing templates came from extracted RNA that was reverse transcribed into cDNA. The method was immunoSEQ multiplex PCR; TCRdb's version includes in-frame clones alone and lacks a portion of them. The table shows approximately 57,000 clones, with almost 97% occurring only once. The sequenced sample was CD8+ T cells sorted from blood, obtained at week 0. The receptors shown here come from a human donor with alopecia areata.

The chain joins TRBV28 to TRBJ2-5, with D tentatively TRBD1 (7 bases). V was clipped by 3 bases and J by 1 base, with 15 bases between them. The CDR3 is made up of 16 amino acids. CDR1 and CDR2 from the germline V gene are MDHEN and SYDVKM. CDR3 amino acids: CASSFSGTAGQETQYF. DNA of the CDR3: TGTGCCAGCAGTTTCTCCGGGACAGCGGGCCAAGAGACCCAGTACTTC.

This chain links TRBV20-1 with TRBJ2-1; D is unclear. The CDR3 is made up of 10 amino acids. Germline CDR1 DFQATT, CDR2 SNEGSKA (reference sequence). V was shortened by 5 bases and J by 8 bases, with 7 bases between the two germline ends. CDR3 loop: CSADRYEQFF. DNA for the CDR3: TGCAGTGCTGATAGGTATGAGCAGTTCTTC.

The rearrangement uses TRBV4-3 and TRBJ2-1; TRBD2 is a possible D gene (6 bases). Looked up from germline, CDR1 is LGHNA and CDR2 is YSLEER. The CDR3 is made up of 16 amino acids. Trimming cost V 0 bases and J 7 bases, with 16 bases left between them. CDR3 in DNA: TGCGCCAGCAGCCAAGATGAGGTTGGCCGGGGGAATGAGCAGTTCTTC. Translated, it gives CASSQDEVGRGNEQFF.

With respect to this clone: Different DNA sequences within this sample yield the same CDR3. This CDR3 reads CASSLSSTGELFF. The CDR3 DNA follows: TGTGCCAGCAGTTTATCTAGCACCGGGGAGCTGTTTTTT. The rearrangement links TRBV27 to TRBJ2-2; D is uncertain. Trimming removed 0 bases at V and 4 bases at J, with 3 bases between. Germline-derived CDR1 and CDR2 are MNHEY and SMNVEV (reference sequence). The CDR3 consists of 13 residues.

The rearrangement links TRBV5-4 to TRBJ1-4, with D possibly TRBD1 on 6 matching bases. Germline V gene data show CDR1 as SGHNT and CDR2 as YYREEE (reference sequence). The CDR3 sequence is 15 residues long. Trimming took off 2 bases at V and 3 bases at J, with 11 bases between the two ends. Here the CDR3 reads CASSLPDSPNEKLFF. The DNA for the CDR3 is TGTGCCAGCAGCTTACCGGACAGCCCTAATGAAAAACTGTTTTTT.

This chain joins TRBV27 and TRBJ2-3, with TRBD1 identical over 9 bases. There are 16 residues in the CDR3. With V trimmed by 2 bases and J by 5 bases, 8 bases remained unmatched. Germline V lookup: CDR1 MNHEY, CDR2 SMNVEV (reference sequence). DNA for the CDR3: TGTGCCAGCAGTTTAACCGGGACAGGGCTTTTAGATACGCAGTATTTT. The encoded protein is CASSLTGTGLLDTQYF.

The chain employs TRBV14 and TRBJ2-3; 12 bases are shared with TRBD2. Germline loops: CDR1 SGHDN, CDR2 FVKESK. The CDR3 is 17 residues long. Losses at the gene ends were 3 bases for V and 4 bases for J; bases not matched to a gene: 8. CDR3: CASSQDPSGGAADTQYF. CDR3 DNA: TGTGCCAGCAGCCAGGATCCTAGCGGGGGGGCCGCAGATACGCAGTATTTT.

V is TRBV4-3 and J is TRBJ2-3, with a tentative D call TRBD2 (6 bases). The CDR3 consists of 14 residues. Germline V lookup: CDR1 LGHNA, CDR2 YSLEER. With 4 bases removed from V and 2 bases from J, the gap between germline ends came to 10 bases. CDR3 nucleotides: TGCGCCAGCAGCCTTGGGCGGGACACAGATACGCAGTATTTT. It specifies CASSLGRDTDTQYF.

The chain employs TRBV19 and TRBJ1-5; D gene unclear. Per the germline V gene, CDR1 is LNHDA and CDR2 is SQIVND (reference sequence). The CDR3 has 14 amino acids. Deletions cut 4 bases from V and 4 bases from J, with 11 bases between. CDR3 DNA: TGTGCCAGTAGTAAAGTGTTACATAATCAGCCCCAGCATTTT. The encoded protein is CASSKVLHNQPQHF.

V usage is TRBV4-2 and J usage is TRBJ1-5; no clear D gene. V was trimmed by 0 bases and J by 8 bases, leaving 14 bases between them. The CDR3 has 15 amino acids. The germline CDR1 and CDR2 sequences are LGHNA and YNFKEQ. CDR3: CASSQDVLSWEPQHF. The DNA for the CDR3 is TGTGCCAGCAGCCAAGATGTTCTCTCGTGGGAGCCCCAGCATTTT.

The CDR3 DNA sequence: TGTGCCAGTAGTTTGGACAGCTACAATGAGCAGTTCTTC. It is translated as CASSLDSYNEQFF. The chain uses TRBV19 and TRBJ2-1; tentative D call: TRBD1 (6 bases). Germline V gene sequence: CDR1 LNHDA, CDR2 SQIVND (reference sequence). V gave up 5 bases and J gave up 3 bases, with 8 bases separating them. This CDR3 contains 13 residues.

V is TRBV27 and J is TRBJ1-6; no definite D call. The CDR3 contains 12 residues. Germline lookup yields CDR1 MNHEY and CDR2 SMNVEV (reference sequence). V dropped 5 bases and J dropped 7 bases, with 6 bases sitting between them. The CDR3, as DNA: TGTGCCAGCAGTATGCCAAATTCACCCCTCCACTTT. Its protein is CASSMPNSPLHF.

This clone has a single count. V usage is TRBV4-3 and J usage is TRBJ1-2; TRBD1 might be the D (5 bases). Germline-derived CDR1 and CDR2 are LGHNA and YSLEER. This CDR3 comprises 15 residues. The germline V and J ends were trimmed by 0 bases and 6 bases, with 14 bases remaining between them. In DNA, the CDR3 is TGCGCCAGCAGCCAAGAGTGGGGGAAGGAGGATGGCTACACCTTC. It yields the protein CASSQEWGKEDGYTF.

The V and J genes are TRBV6-6 and TRBJ2-3; 7 nucleotides line up with TRBD2. The J segment lost 4 bases and the V segment lost 7 bases, leaving 11 bases of the junction unmatched. This CDR3 has 15 residues. CDR1 and CDR2 from the germline V gene are MNHNY and SVGAGI (reference sequence). CDR3 residues: CASILGLGAPDTQYF. The DNA for the CDR3 is TGTGCCAGCATCCTAGGACTAGGAGCTCCAGATACGCAGTATTTT.

This chain uses TRBV12-5 with TRBJ2-7; D unresolved. Germline assignment: CDR1 LGHNT and CDR2 FRNRAP. Trimming cost V 5 bases and J 4 bases, with 6 bases left between them. There are 11 residues in the CDR3. The CDR3 bases are TGTGCTAGTGGTCGGCAGTACGAGCAGTACTTC. Its translation: CASGRQYEQYF.

This sequence joins TRBV19 and TRBJ2-7; perhaps TRBD2 as D (5 bases). From germline, CDR1 is LNHDA and CDR2 SQIVND (reference sequence). The CDR3 extends over 15 amino acids. The V and J ends lost 3 bases and 0 bases respectively, with 12 bases between them. CDR3 coding DNA: TGTGCCAGTAGTATTCGGCTAGCAAGCTCCTACGAGCAGTACTTC. As protein: CASSIRLASSYEQYF.

CDR3: CASSPGQGIADYEQYF. DNA for the CDR3: TGTGCCAGCAGCCCGGGACAGGGAATTGCCGACTACGAGCAGTACTTC. The V gene is TRBV13, the J gene TRBJ2-7, with 9 bases fitting TRBD1. V lost 5 bases and J lost 3; bases outside the gene matches: 11. The CDR3 loop spans 16 amino acids. Germline V gives CDR1 PRHDT, CDR2 FYEKMQ (reference sequence).

Here the CDR3 DNA reads TGTGCCAGCAGTTACTATCCCAACTACGAGCAGTACTTC. This translates into CASSYYPNYEQYF. This sequence joins TRBV27 and TRBJ2-7; no definite D call. This CDR3 is 13 amino acids long. The germline V gene encodes CDR1 MNHEY and CDR2 SMNVEV (reference sequence). V lost 4 bases, J lost 3 bases, and 10 bases lay in between.

This chain connects TRBV5-5 to TRBJ2-1, with 8 positions matching TRBD2. Germline lookup yields CDR1 SGHKS and CDR2 YYEKEE (reference sequence). This CDR3 has 12 residues. V gave up 4 bases and J gave up 9 bases; unmatched junction bases: 3. DNA of the CDR3: TGTGCCAGCAGCCGGACTAGCACTGAGCAGTTCTTC. It is translated as CASSRTSTEQFF.

The chain employs TRBV27 and TRBJ2-7; D unclear. Trimming pared 0 bases from V and 3 bases from J, leaving 12 bases between. CDR3 size: 15 residues. The germline V gene encodes CDR1 MNHEY and CDR2 SMNVEV (reference sequence). This CDR3 is CASSLSEDMLYEQYF. The CDR3 nucleotides read TGTGCCAGCAGTTTATCTGAAGACATGCTCTACGAGCAGTACTTC.

The genes are TRBV6-5 and TRBJ1-2; TRBD1 matches at 11 bases. V gave up 2 bases and J gave up 9 bases; unmatched junction bases: 5. CDR3 length: 14 amino acids. Germline V CDR1 and CDR2: MNHEY, SVGAGI. CDR3 nucleotide sequence: TGTGCCAGCAGTTACCGGGACAGGGGGTCCCGCTACACCTTC. Encoded protein: CASSYRDRGSRYTF.

This clone has a single count. The gene calls are TRBV6-5 and TRBJ1-2, with 10 bases lining up with TRBD1. This CDR3 has 15 residues. Looked up from germline, CDR1 is MNHEY and CDR2 is SVGAGI. V lost 4 bases to trimming and J lost 4 bases; unmatched junction nucleotides: 6. The CDR3 coding sequence is TGTGCCAGCAGTTCTCAGGGGACAGGGGTCTATGGCTACACCTTC. Translating it yields CASSSQGTGVYGYTF.

The CDR3: CASSSTAGNYEQYF. The DNA for the CDR3 is TGTGCCAGCAGCTCCACGGCGGGGAACTACGAGCAGTACTTC. The chain couples TRBV7-9 to TRBJ2-7, with D possibly TRBD2 on 6 matching bases. CDR3 length: 14 amino acids. With 4 bases removed from V and 3 bases from J, the gap between germline ends came to 13 bases. Germline V lookup: CDR1 SEHNR, CDR2 FQNEAQ (reference sequence).

The chain uses TRBV5-6 and TRBJ1-1; unclear D gene. The germline V and J ends were trimmed by 0 bases and 8 bases, with 5 bases remaining between them. Germline lookup yields CDR1 SGHDT and CDR2 YYEEEE. The length of the CDR3 is 11 residues. The CDR3, as DNA: TGTGCCAGCAGCTTGGCGGCAGAAGCTTTCTTT. Translated, it gives CASSLAAEAFF. Full variable domain (remainder filled in from reference TRBV5-6 and TRBJ1-1): DAGVTQSPTHLIKTRGQQVTLRCSPKSGHDTVSWYQQALGQGPQFIFQYYEEEERQRGNFPDRFSGHQFPNYSSELNVNALLLGDSALYLCASSLAAEAFFGQGTRLTVV.

The V call is TRBV18, the J call TRBJ2-2, with D perhaps matching TRBD1 (6 bases). The CDR3 is 14 residues long. Germline lookup yields CDR1 KGHSH and CDR2 LQKENI. V lost 4 bases to trimming and J lost 6 bases, with 12 bases between them. The DNA of the CDR3 is TGTGCCAGCTCACACAGGGATTTGGCCGGGGAGCTGTTTTTT. Translation gives CASSHRDLAGELFF.